This T cell receptor (beta chain) was sequenced in a study of T cells after yellow fever vaccination. The CDR3 has 12 residues. Per germline, CDR1 SQVTM and CDR2 ANQGSEA. V lost 7 bases and J lost 8; bases outside the gene matches: 9. Overall study results and limits: Post-booster samples contained most primary-vaccination clones (more than 95% CD4, about 90% CD8). Weaker, the secondary response had a peak occurring faster, on day 5 versus 15.

Making TCR cDNA involved 5'RACE template switching, which added UMIs and a universal primer site. Using its own MiXCR run on the 5' RACE reads, TCRdb lists one record per CDR3 protein. The table lists under 550,000 distinct CDR3 sequences, roughly 22% of them singletons. Details on this clonotype: The target antigen is unknown.

This sequence was found in a man aged 18 to 35 who received the YFV17D yellow fever vaccine. This specimen was PBMCs, taken approximately 22 days after the first yellow fever vaccination. The gene calls are TRBV29-1 and TRBJ1-2; TRBD1 matches 8 bases. In DNA, the CDR3 is TGCAGCGCCCGGACAGGGCTGGGGGGCTACACCTTC. It is translated as CSARTGLGGYTF.